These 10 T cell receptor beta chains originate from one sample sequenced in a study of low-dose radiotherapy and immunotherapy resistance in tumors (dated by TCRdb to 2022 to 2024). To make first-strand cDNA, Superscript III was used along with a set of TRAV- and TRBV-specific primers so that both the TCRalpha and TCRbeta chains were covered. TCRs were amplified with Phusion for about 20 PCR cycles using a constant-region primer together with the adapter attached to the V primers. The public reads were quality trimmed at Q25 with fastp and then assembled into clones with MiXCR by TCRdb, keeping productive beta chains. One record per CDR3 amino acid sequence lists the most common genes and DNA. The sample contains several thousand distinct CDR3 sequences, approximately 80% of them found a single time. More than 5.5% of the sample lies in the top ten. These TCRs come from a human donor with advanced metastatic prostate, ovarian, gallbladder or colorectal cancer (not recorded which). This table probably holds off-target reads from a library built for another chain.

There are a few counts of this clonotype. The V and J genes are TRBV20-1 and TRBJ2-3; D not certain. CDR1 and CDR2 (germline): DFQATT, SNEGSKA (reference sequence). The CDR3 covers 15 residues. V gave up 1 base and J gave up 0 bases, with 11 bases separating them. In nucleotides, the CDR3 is TGCAGTGCTAGAGTTCCCCTTCTAAGCACAGATACGCAGTATTTT. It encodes CSARVPLLSTDTQYF.

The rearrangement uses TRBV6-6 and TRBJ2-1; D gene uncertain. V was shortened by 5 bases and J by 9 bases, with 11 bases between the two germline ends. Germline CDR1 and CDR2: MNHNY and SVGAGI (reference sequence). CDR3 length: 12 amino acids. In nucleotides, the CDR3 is TGTGCCAGCAGTAATCTGATCGTTGAGCAGTTCTTC. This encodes CASSNLIVEQFF.

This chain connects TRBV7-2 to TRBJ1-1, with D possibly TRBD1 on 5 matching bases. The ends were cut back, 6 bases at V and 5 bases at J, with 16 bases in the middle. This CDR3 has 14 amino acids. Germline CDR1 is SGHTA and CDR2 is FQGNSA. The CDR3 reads CASREQAAGTEAFF. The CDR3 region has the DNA TGTGCCAGCAGAGAACAGGCGGCTGGTACTGAAGCTTTCTTT. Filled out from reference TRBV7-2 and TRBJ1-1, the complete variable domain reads GAGVSQSPSNKVTEKGKDVELRCDPISGHTALYWYRQSLGQGLEFLIYFQGNSAPDKSGLPSDRFSAERTGGSVSTLTIQRTQQEDSAVYLCASREQAAGTEAFFGQGTRLTVV.

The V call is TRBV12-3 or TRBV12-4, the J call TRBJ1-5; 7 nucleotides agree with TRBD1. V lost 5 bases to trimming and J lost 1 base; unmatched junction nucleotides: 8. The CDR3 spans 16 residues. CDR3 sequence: CASSPRQGLSNQPQHF. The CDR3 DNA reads TGTGCCAGCAGTCCCCGACAGGGATTAAGCAATCAGCCCCAGCATTTT.

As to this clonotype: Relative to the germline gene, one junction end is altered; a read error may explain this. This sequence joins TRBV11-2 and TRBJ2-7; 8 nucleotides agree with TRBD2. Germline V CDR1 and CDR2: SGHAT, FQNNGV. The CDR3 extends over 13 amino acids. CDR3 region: CASTLAGTYEQYF. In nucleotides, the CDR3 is TGTGCCAGCACCTTAGCGGGAACCTACGAGCAGTACTTC. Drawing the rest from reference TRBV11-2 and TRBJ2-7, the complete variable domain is EAGVAQSPRYKIIEKRQSVAFWCNPISGHATLYWYQQILGQGPKLLIQFQNNGVVDDSQLPKDRFSAERLKGVDSTLKIQPAKLEDSAVYLCASTLAGTYEQYFGPGTRLTVT.

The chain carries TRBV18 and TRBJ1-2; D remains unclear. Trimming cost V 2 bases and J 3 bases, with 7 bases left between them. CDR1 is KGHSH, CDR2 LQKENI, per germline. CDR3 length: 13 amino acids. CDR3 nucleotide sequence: TGTGCCAGCTCACCAGAGTATCACTATGGCTACACCTTC. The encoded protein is CASSPEYHYGYTF.

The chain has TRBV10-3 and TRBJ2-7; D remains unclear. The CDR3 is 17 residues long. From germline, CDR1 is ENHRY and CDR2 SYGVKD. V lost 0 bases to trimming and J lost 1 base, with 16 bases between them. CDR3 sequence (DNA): TGTGCCATCAGTGAGTCGATCGGCCGGCCGGATTCCTACGAGCAGTACTTC. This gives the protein CAISESIGRPDSYEQYF.

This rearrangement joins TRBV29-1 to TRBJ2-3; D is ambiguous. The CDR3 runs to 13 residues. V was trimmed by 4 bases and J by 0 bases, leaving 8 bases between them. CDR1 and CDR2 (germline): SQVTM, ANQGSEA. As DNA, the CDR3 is TGCAGCGTTGGTGGCCGCAGCACAGATACGCAGTATTTT. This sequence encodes CSVGGRSTDTQYF.

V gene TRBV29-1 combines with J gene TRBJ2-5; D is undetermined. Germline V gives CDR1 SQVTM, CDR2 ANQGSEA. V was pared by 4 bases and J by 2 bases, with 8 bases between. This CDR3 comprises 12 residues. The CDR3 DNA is TGCAGCGTTGCCGTTACGCAAGAGACCCAGTACTTC. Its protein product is CSVAVTQETQYF.

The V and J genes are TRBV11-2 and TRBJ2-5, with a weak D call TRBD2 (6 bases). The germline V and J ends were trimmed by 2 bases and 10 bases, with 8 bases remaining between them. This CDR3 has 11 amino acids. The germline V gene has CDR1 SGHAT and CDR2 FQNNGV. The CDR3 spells CASSLTGDQYF. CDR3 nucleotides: TGTGCCAGCAGCTTAACGGGGGACCAGTACTTC.